The 11 T cell receptor beta chains presented below share a single source sample, sequenced in a study of blood T cell repertoires in COVID-19 (dated by TCRdb to about 2020). Library method: the immunoSEQ multiplex PCR assay. Imported from immuneACCESS, the table was reduced by TCRdb to in-frame sequences with V and J called. These copies leave out some clones; in studies compared against another copy, an unresolved V gene accounts for under half, and the cause of the remainder is not known. In this sample the table shows 170,000 or so clones, roughly 87% of which occur a single time. The ten largest clones capture about 7.1% of the sample. The sample taken for sequencing was peripheral blood. These receptors were collected from a woman in her seventies with COVID-19, enrolled during active disease.

This chain links TRBV5-1 with TRBJ2-7; 7 bases line up with TRBD2. Germline V gene lookup returns CDR1 SGHRS and CDR2 YFSETQ. This CDR3 contains 15 residues. The ends lost 0 bases at V and 5 bases at J; junction bases unmatched: 8. The CDR3 is CASSLVGGLTDEQYF. The CDR3 nucleotides are TGCGCCAGCAGCTTGGTGGGAGGGCTTACCGACGAGCAGTACTTC.

The chain uses TRBV29-1 and TRBJ1-2; D is unresolved. Trimming shortened V by 0 bases and J by 8 bases, and 10 bases separated the two germline ends. Germline values: CDR1 SQVTM, CDR2 ANQGSEA. This CDR3 region has 12 residues. CDR3 loop: CSVEEAFMGYTF. CDR3 DNA: TGCAGCGTTGAAGAGGCCTTCATGGGCTACACCTTC.

V gene TRBV28 combines with J gene TRBJ1-1; D possibly corresponds to TRBD1 (6 bases). The CDR3 contains 14 residues. Looked up from germline, CDR1 is MDHEN and CDR2 is SYDVKM. The V end was cut by 6 bases, the J end by 5 bases, with 16 bases between. CDR3 region: CASSTNRVWTEAFF. DNA for the CDR3: TGTGCCAGCAGCACTAACAGGGTTTGGACTGAAGCTTTCTTT. The whole variable domain, filled in from reference TRBV28 and TRBJ1-1, reads DVKVTQSSRYLVKRTGEKVFLECVQDMDHENMFWYRQDPGLGLRLIYFSYDVKMKEKGDIPEGYSVSREKKERFSLILESASTNQTSMYLCASSTNRVWTEAFFGQGTRLTVV.

This chain links TRBV4-1 with TRBJ1-6, with 7 bases identical to TRBD1. The junction had 12 bases not matched to a gene; V was cut back by 4 bases and J by 0 bases. Germline CDR1 and CDR2: MGHRA and YSYEKL. This CDR3 has 19 amino acids. CDR3 in amino acids: CASSLGTAGLSSYNSPLHF. CDR3 DNA sequence: TGCGCCAGCAGCCTCGGGACAGCCGGCTTGAGCTCCTATAATTCACCCCTCCACTTT.

The chain uses TRBV20-1 and TRBJ2-2; D gene unclear. The CDR3 consists of 11 residues. CDR1 is DFQATT, CDR2 SNEGSKA, per germline (reference sequence). The V and J ends lost 3 bases and 7 bases respectively, with 6 bases between them. Written as DNA, the CDR3 is TGCAGTGCTAGGAGTCGCGGGGAGCTGTTTTTT. Its translation: CSARSRGELFF.

J is TRBJ2-3 and V is TRBV5-4; 11 positions agree with TRBD2. The ends lost 4 bases at V and 6 bases at J; junction bases unmatched: 7. CDR1 is SGHNT, CDR2 YYREEE, per germline (reference sequence). CDR3 length equals 15 residues. CDR3 amino acids: CASSLSGGGWDTQYF. As DNA, the CDR3 is TGTGCCAGCAGCCTTAGCGGGGGGGGATGGGATACGCAGTATTTT.

This clone was detected only once. This rearrangement joins TRBV10-3 to TRBJ2-7; D may be TRBD1 (6 bases). Trimming cost V 2 bases and J 2 bases, with 7 bases left between them. Germline values: CDR1 ENHRY, CDR2 SYGVKD. The CDR3 has 13 amino acids. In DNA form, the CDR3 reads TGTGCCATCAGTGAGGGACAGCCCTACGAGCAGTACTTC. This translates into CAISEGQPYEQYF.

The gene calls are TRBV28 and TRBJ1-1; 11 nucleotides align to TRBD1. The CDR3 sequence is 14 residues long. V was clipped by 5 bases and J by 10 bases; unmatched bases: 9. Looked up from germline, CDR1 is MDHEN and CDR2 is SYDVKM. CDR3 residues: CASSTHGTGGRAFF. The CDR3 region has the DNA TGTGCCAGCAGTACCCACGGGACAGGGGGACGAGCTTTCTTT.

The V gene is TRBV7-2, the J gene TRBJ2-1; the D is unclear. The V gene's germline CDR1 is SGHTA and CDR2 FQGNSA. V lost 5 bases and J lost 8, with 10 bases in between. The CDR3 has 12 amino acids. The CDR3 DNA sequence: TGTGCCAGCAGCCCTAGTGTGGATGAGCAGTTCTTC. It translates to CASSPSVDEQFF.

The V call is TRBV28, the J call TRBJ2-7; the match to TRBD2 covers 7 bases. Germline values: CDR1 MDHEN, CDR2 SYDVKM. The CDR3 totals 15 residues. V was clipped by 3 bases and J by 3 bases; unmatched bases: 8. CDR3 protein: CASSFRAGVFYEQYF. In DNA, the CDR3 is TGTGCCAGCAGTTTCAGGGCGGGAGTTTTCTACGAGCAGTACTTC.

The rearrangement joins TRBV19 to TRBJ2-1, with D perhaps matching TRBD2 (5 bases). V was trimmed by 1 base and J by 5 bases, leaving 12 bases between them. The CDR3 is 15 amino acids. Germline V gene data show CDR1 as LNHDA and CDR2 as SQIVND (reference sequence). The CDR3 spells CASSIGGYLDNEQFF. The CDR3, as DNA: TGTGCCAGTAGTATAGGAGGGTATCTGGACAATGAGCAGTTCTTC.